The clone carrying this T cell receptor beta chain was seen only once. This CDR3 has 15 amino acids. Trimming removed 4 bases from V and 8 bases from J; junction bases left unmatched: 9. Germline V gene data show CDR1 as SGHDT and CDR2 as YYEEEE. This sample is drawn from a study of blood T cell repertoires in COVID-19. About the research overall: Samples came from the United States, Italy and Spain, spanning acute and convalescent COVID-19. Sources were T cells, B-cell-depleted T cells, or PBMCs; the material itself was cDNA or gDNA.

Authors' methods: Estimates of nucleated cell counts were drawn from the amplification of reference gene primers. Assay: immunoSEQ multiplex PCR; the TCRdb copy retains only in-frame clones and omits some. V and J calls and clone size are those listed in that table; D and trimming were worked out from the DNA. The table has more than 200,000 clones, approximately 80% seen once. This chain links TRBV5-6 with TRBJ1-4; 9 bases align to TRBD1. Sample: peripheral blood. This clonotype was sampled from a man aged 40-49 years with acute or convalescent COVID-19. CDR3 amino acids: CASSPRTGVGEKLFF. The DNA for the CDR3 is TGTGCCAGCAGCCCGAGGACAGGGGTCGGGGAAAAACTGTTTTTT.